Described below is a single T cell receptor beta chain sequence and its context. Its antigen is currently unknown. The record originates from a study of radiation and T cells in renal cell carcinoma. Time point of the sample: blood 4 weeks post-SBRT, at nephrectomy. Treatment meaning: 15 Gy SBRT to primary tumor, nephrectomy 4 weeks later. Blood was sampled at baseline, 2 weeks and 4 weeks after SBRT. The method was immunoSEQ multiplex PCR; TCRdb's version includes in-frame clones alone and lacks a portion of them. The table records roughly 86,000 clones, about 85% of them present only once. Whole-study findings and limits: From baseline, blood top tumor clonotypes peaked at 2 weeks post-radiation.

This CDR3 is 15 amino acids long. Germline assignment: CDR1 MDHEN and CDR2 SYDVKM. V dropped 2 bases and J dropped 6 bases, with 14 bases sitting between them. The rearrangement uses TRBV28 and TRBJ1-5; D unresolved. This specimen consisted of blood, obtained from a patient whose treatment included radiotherapy and nephrectomy. The clonotype was recovered from a man aged 50 to 60 with renal cell carcinoma. CDR3 sequence: CASSLIVVGGQPQHF. DNA for the CDR3: TGTGCCAGCAGTTTAATAGTTGTCGGAGGTCAGCCCCAGCATTTT.